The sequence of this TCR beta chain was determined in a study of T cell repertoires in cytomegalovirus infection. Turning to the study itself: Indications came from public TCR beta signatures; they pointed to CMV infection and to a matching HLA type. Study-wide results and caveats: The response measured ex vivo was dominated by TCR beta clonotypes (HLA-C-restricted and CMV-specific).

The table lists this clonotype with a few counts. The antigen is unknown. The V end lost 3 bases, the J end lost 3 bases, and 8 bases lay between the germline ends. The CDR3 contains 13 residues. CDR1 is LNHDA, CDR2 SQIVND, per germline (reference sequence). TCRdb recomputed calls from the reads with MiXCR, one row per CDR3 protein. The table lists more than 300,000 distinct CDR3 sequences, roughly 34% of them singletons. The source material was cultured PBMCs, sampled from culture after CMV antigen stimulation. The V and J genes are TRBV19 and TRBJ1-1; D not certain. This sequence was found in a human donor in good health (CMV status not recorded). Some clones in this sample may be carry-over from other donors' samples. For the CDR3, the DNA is TGTGCCAGTAGTATCACAGCACACACTGAAGCTTTCTTT. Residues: CASSITAHTEAFF.